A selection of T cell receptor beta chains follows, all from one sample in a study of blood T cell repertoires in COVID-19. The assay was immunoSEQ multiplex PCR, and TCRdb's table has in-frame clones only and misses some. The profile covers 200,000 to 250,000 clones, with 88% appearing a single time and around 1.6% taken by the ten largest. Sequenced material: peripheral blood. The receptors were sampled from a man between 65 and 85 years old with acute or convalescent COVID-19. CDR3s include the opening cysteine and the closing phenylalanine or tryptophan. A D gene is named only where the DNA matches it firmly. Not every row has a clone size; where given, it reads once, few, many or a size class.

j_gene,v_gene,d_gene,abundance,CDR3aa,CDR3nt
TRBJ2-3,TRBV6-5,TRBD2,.,CASSYSGTRGDTQYF,TGTGCCAGCAGTTACTCGGGGACTAGGGGGGATACGCAGTATTTT
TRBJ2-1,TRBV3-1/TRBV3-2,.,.,CASSQVRNEQFF,TGTGCCAGCAGCCAAGTCCGCAATGAGCAGTTCTTC
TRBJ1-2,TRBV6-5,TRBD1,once,CASSYGGQNYGYTF,TGTGCCAGCAGTTACGGGGGACAGAACTATGGCTACACCTTC
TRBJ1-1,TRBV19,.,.,CASSIGLRNTEAFF,TGTGCCAGTAGTATAGGACTGAGGAACACTGAAGCTTTCTTT
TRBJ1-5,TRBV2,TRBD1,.,CASSEATGGRSNQPQHF,TGTGCCAGCAGTGAAGCGACAGGGGGTCGAAGCAATCAGCCCCAGCATTTT
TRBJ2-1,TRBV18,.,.,CASSPGLSLSYNEQFF,TGTGCCAGCTCACCGGGACTGAGTCTTTCCTACAATGAGCAGTTCTTC
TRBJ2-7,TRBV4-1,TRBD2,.,CASSQGLAETYEQYF,TGCGCCAGCAGCCAAGGACTAGCGGAGACGTACGAGCAGTACTTC
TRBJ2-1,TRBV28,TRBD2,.,CASGTSGYNEQFF,TGTGCCAGCGGGACTAGCGGTTACAATGAGCAGTTCTTC
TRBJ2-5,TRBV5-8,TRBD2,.,CASSSAPGTSGFGETQYF,TGTGCCAGCAGCTCGGCCCCCGGGACTAGCGGGTTTGGGGAGACCCAGTACTTC
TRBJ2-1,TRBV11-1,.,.,CASSLGLSSYNEQFF,TGTGCCAGCAGCTTAGGACTTAGCTCCTACAATGAGCAGTTCTTC
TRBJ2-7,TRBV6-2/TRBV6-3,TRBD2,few,CASSYGTSGRRYEQYF,TGTGCCAGCAGTTACGGGACTAGCGGGAGAAGGTACGAGCAGTACTTC
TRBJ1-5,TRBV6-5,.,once,CASRPRGSGNQPQHF,TGTGCCAGCAGGCCCAGGGGATCGGGCAATCAGCCCCAGCATTTT
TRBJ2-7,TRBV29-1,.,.,CSVTPGAGYYEQYF,TGCAGCGTAACCCCTGGAGCAGGGTACTACGAGCAGTACTTC
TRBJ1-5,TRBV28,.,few,CASSLRIGNQPQHF,TGTGCCAGCAGCCTGAGGATTGGCAATCAGCCCCAGCATTTT
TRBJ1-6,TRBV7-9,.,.,CASSLEAGGVNSPLHF,TGTGCCAGCAGCTTAGAGGCCGGGGGGGTAAATTCACCCCTCCACTTT
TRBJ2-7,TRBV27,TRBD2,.,CASSPASGSSYEQYF,TGTGCCAGCAGTCCGGCTAGCGGGAGCTCCTACGAGCAGTACTTC
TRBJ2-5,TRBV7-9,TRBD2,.,CASSPGAGGYQETQYF,TGTGCCAGCAGCCCTGGAGCGGGAGGGTACCAAGAGACCCAGTACTTC
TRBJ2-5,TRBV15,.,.,CATSRDPNGVETQYF,TGTGCCACCAGCAGAGATCCAAACGGGGTAGAGACCCAGTACTTC
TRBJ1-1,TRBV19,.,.,CASTTSWRVAAEAFF,TGTGCCAGTACCACCTCCTGGAGGGTAGCTGCTGAAGCTTTCTTT
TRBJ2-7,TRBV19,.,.,CASSMLTGTYEQYF,TGTGCCAGTAGTATGTTAACAGGGACCTACGAGCAGTACTTC
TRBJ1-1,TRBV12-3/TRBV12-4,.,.,CASSLSGGTEAFF,TGTGCCAGCAGTTTATCTGGAGGCACTGAAGCTTTCTTT
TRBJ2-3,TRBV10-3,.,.,CAMRTTLSTDTQYF,TGTGCCATGCGGACAACACTAAGCACAGATACGCAGTATTTT
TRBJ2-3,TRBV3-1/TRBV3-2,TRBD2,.,CASSSSSGGVTDTQYF,TGTGCCAGCAGCTCGAGTTCGGGGGGAGTCACAGATACGCAGTATTTT
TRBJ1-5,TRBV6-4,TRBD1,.,CASSQDRDQPQHF,TGTGCCAGCAGTCAGGACAGGGACCAGCCCCAGCATTTT
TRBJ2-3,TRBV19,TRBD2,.,CASSTYRTRGGDTQYF,TGTGCCAGTAGCACTTACAGGACCCGCGGGGGAGATACGCAGTATTTT
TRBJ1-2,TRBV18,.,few,CASSPNRDNGYTF,TGTGCCAGCTCACCAAATCGGGACAACGGTTACACCTTC
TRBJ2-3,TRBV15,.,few,CATSRDSGEWNTQYF,TGTGCCACCAGCAGAGATAGTGGGGAGTGGAATACGCAGTATTTT
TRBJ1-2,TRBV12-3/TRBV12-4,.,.,CASSPPVRTPYAF,TGTGCCAGCAGTCCCCCGGTCAGGACTCCTTATGCCTTC
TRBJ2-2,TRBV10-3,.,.,CAISRAGAPTGELFF,TGTGCCATCAGTAGAGCAGGGGCGCCCACCGGGGAGCTGTTTTTT
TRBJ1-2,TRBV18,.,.,CASSPEGQLRRGYTF,TGTGCCAGCTCACCAGAAGGACAGCTCCGACGGGGCTACACCTTC
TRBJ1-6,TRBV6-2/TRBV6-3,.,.,CASSYSKVARLKGSPLHF,TGTGCCAGCAGTTACTCGAAGGTTGCAAGACTAAAGGGTTCACCCCTCCACTTT
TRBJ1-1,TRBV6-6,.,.,CASGQHSFTEAFF,TGTGCCAGCGGTCAACACAGTTTCACTGAAGCTTTCTTT
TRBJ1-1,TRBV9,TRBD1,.,CASSRRQGVDTEAFF,TGTGCCAGCAGCAGACGACAGGGGGTTGATACTGAAGCTTTCTTT
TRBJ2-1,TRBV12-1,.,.,CASSFGLAGVNEQFF,TGTGCCAGCAGCTTTGGGCTAGCGGGAGTTAATGAGCAGTTCTTC
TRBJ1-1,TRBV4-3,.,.,CASSQRRGNTEAFF,TGCGCCAGCAGCCAGCGACGCGGGAACACTGAAGCTTTCTTT
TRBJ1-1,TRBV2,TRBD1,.,CASSLDRVGKAFF,TGTGCCAGCAGTTTAGACAGGGTCGGGAAAGCTTTCTTT
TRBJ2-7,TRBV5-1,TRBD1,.,CASKTGQGGYYEQYF,TGCGCCAGCAAGACCGGACAGGGAGGATATTACGAGCAGTACTTC
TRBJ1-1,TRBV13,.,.,CASSFPHGGVNTEAFF,TGTGCCAGCAGCTTCCCCCACGGGGGGGTGAACACTGAAGCTTTCTTT
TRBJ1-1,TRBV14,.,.,CASSQQGLRNTEAFF,TGTGCCAGCAGCCAACAGGGTCTTCGGAACACTGAAGCTTTCTTT
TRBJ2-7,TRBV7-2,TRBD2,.,CASRSASGSTSEQYF,TGTGCCAGCAGAAGTGCTAGCGGGAGTACCTCCGAGCAGTACTTC
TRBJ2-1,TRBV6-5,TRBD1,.,CASSYTGQYNEQFF,TGTGCCAGCAGTTACACGGGACAGTACAATGAGCAGTTCTTC
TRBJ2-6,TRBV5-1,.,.,CASSSGAGANVLTF,TGCGCCAGCAGCTCAGGGGCTGGGGCCAACGTCCTGACTTTC
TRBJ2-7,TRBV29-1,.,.,CSVETGGRFEQYF,TGCAGCGTTGAGACCGGGGGAAGGTTCGAGCAGTACTTC
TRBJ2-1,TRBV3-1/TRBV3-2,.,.,CASSHRSTGRNEQFF,TGTGCCAGCAGCCACCGCTCGACAGGGAGGAATGAGCAGTTCTTC
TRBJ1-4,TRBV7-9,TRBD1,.,CASSSTGGGEKLFF,TGTGCCAGCAGCTCGACAGGGGGCGGTGAAAAACTGTTTTTT